This is a list of T cell receptor beta chains from one sample in a study of T cell clones after liver transplantation. Clones were read by immunoSEQ multiplex PCR, and TCRdb kept only the in-frame ones, dropping some. The table lists some 600 clones, around 55% of them singletons, with roughly 40% in the top ten. What these receptors recognize is not known. Sequencing was performed on CD8+ T cells from cultured PBMCs. These receptors originate from a human patient who received a liver transplant. Among the T cells, some may be from the graft donor. Both conserved end residues are part of each CDR3.

TRBV28 CASSPIGQKETQYF
TRBV7-8 CASSFGPNEKLFF
TRBV19 CASSIFPIAGVRNEQFF
TRBV11-2 CASSLGRGLYEQYF
TRBV29-1 CSVADSSSGANVLTF
TRBV5-7 CASSLVGYEQYF
TRBV7-3 CASSFVLGGYTF
TRBV19 CASSTNRQHNSYNEQFF
TRBV9 CASSPEGGVSTEAFF
TRBV4-3 CASSQDSVSGANVLTF
TRBV5-1 CASSLAGTMNTEAFF
TRBV27 CASMGGGSNQPQHF
TRBV6-4 CASSDSAGGATGELFF
TRBV4-1 CASSQDDSYGYTF
TRBV2 CASSEDRDATNEKLFF
TRBV1 CTSSKNRCAQSRANVLTF
TRBV6-1 CASSEAFLNYGYTF
TRBV9 CASSPKVVDEQFF
TRBV5-6 CASSFGTGGNSPLHF
TRBV7-9 CASSPGTPEAFF
TRBV27 CASSPSLGGISYEQYF
TRBV7-9 CASSRDPAGFKLFF
TRBV6-6 CASTPRDGRFYGYTF
TRBV5-6 CASSPSPSNTGELFF
TRBV7-6 CASSPTESGNTIYF
TRBV6-6 CASSYSGRGEQYF
TRBV9 CASSVDGFVGRTGELFF
TRBV27 CASSRLAARDTQYF
TRBV9 CASSVDQREGNEQFF
TRBV4-2 CASSQEFGGATDTQYF
TRBV7-6 CASSGVTSPYEQFF
TRBV4-3 CASSRDRSYNSPLHF
TRBV6-5 CASSLGETQYF
TRBV6-5 CASSPRTGLSEQYF
TRBV29-1 CSVEDPVFQGTNYGYTF
TRBV10-2 CASSESASGGYEQYF
TRBV13 CASSFGLAHEQYF
TRBV7-9 CASSFGTGASYEQYF
TRBV5-6 CASSLAGLAGYGTQYF
TRBV5-4 CASSLGENTEAFF
TRBV6-9 CASSLGTGRLYEQYF
TRBV6-1 CASSEAGGAGNTIYF
TRBV4-2 CASSLVGYEQYF
TRBV7-3 CASSLTGTGGEFGTQYF
TRBV2 CASRQAPVFYEQYF
TRBV5-4 CASSGRTTLYTDTQYF
TRBV19 CASTEEGSGNTIYF
TRBV19 CASSRSVHEQFF
TRBV7-9 CASSLLMLSGNTIYF
TRBV5-6 CASSLQPYSNQPQHF
TRBV6-1 CASSYPDEQFF
TRBV5-6 CASRTGLGGDTQYF
TRBV6-5 CASRQGTNTEAFF